The 29 T cell receptor beta chains below were found in one sample sequenced in a study of control samples from healthy donors and cancer patients (TCRdb year 2020). Library preparation employed the immunoSEQ multiplex PCR assay. TCRdb took over this immuneACCESS table, retaining in-frame rearrangements with V and J assigned. Such tables are incomplete; in checked studies, under half of the missing clones stem from an unresolved V gene, and the remainder is unexplained. This sample's table carries some 190,000 clones. The ten biggest clones cover roughly 2.2% of the sample. The sequencing input was blood. The receptors here all came from a woman aged 25 to 45 in good health.

The CDR3 loop reads CASSLGGAADGYTF. In DNA, the CDR3 is TGCGCCAGCAGCCTGGGGGGGGCAGCCGATGGCTACACCTTC. This chain joins TRBV4-1 and TRBJ1-2; tentative D call: TRBD1 (6 bases). Trimming pared 4 bases from V and 6 bases from J, leaving 15 bases between. CDR3 length equals 14 residues. The germline V gene has CDR1 MGHRA and CDR2 YSYEKL.

The gene calls are TRBV2 and TRBJ1-2, with TRBD1 matching over 9 bases. CDR1 SNHLY and CDR2 FYNNEI come from the germline V gene. Trimming at V came to 6 bases and at J to 5 bases, leaving 4 bases not matched to a gene. The length of the CDR3 is 13 residues. The CDR3 DNA follows: TGTGCCAGCAGGGCCGGACAGGGGTATGGCTACACCTTC. It is translated as CASRAGQGYGYTF.

The rearrangement joins TRBV27 to TRBJ1-5, with unresolved D. Per the germline V gene, CDR1 is MNHEY and CDR2 is SMNVEV (reference sequence). The CDR3 runs 13 residues. V was clipped by 5 bases and J by 6 bases, with 11 bases between them. The CDR3 here is CASSRMRAQPQHF. Written as DNA, the CDR3 is TGTGCCAGCAGTCGGATGAGAGCTCAGCCCCAGCATTTT.

The V and J genes are TRBV3-1 (or the pseudogene TRBV3-2) and TRBJ2-7; unclear D gene. The germline gives CDR1 LGHDT, CDR2 YNNKEL (reference sequence). Trimming stripped 1 base from V and 1 base from J, with 8 bases between. This CDR3 is built from 14 residues. CDR3 sequence reads: CASSQVTSSYEQYF. CDR3 DNA sequence: TGTGCCAGCAGCCAAGTTACCAGTTCCTACGAGCAGTACTTC.

The chain recombines TRBV19 with TRBJ1-5; TRBD1 might be the D (5 bases). CDR1 LNHDA and CDR2 SQIVND come from the germline V gene (reference sequence). The CDR3 spans 15 residues. The ends were cut back, 3 bases at V and 3 bases at J, with 12 bases in the middle. In DNA, the CDR3 is TGTGCCAGTAGTATTGCAGGGAGGATCAATCAGCCCCAGCATTTT. Amino acid sequence: CASSIAGRINQPQHF.

The chain has TRBV19 and TRBJ1-5; 8 bases fit TRBD1. The CDR3 sequence is 16 residues long. J was trimmed by 7 bases and V by 4 bases; bases with no gene match: 12. Germline assignment: CDR1 LNHDA and CDR2 SQIVND (reference sequence). This chain's CDR3 is CASSRTDRAASQPQHF. The CDR3 DNA is TGTGCCAGTAGTAGAACGGACAGGGCGGCCTCACAGCCCCAGCATTTT. Variable domain in full (rest from reference TRBV19 and TRBJ1-5): DGGITQSPKYLFRKEGQNVTLSCEQNLNHDAMYWYRQDPGQGLRLIYYSQIVNDFQKGDIAEGYSVSREKKESFPLTVTSAQKNPTAFYLCASSRTDRAASQPQHFGDGTRLSIL.

The rearrangement joins TRBV3-1 (or the pseudogene TRBV3-2) to TRBJ1-6; D gene uncertain. Between the trimmed V and J ends, which lost 0 bases and 6 bases, there was a span of 9 bases. The CDR3 has 15 residues. CDR1 LGHDT and CDR2 YNNKEL come from the germline V gene (reference sequence). The CDR3 DNA reads TGTGCCAGCAGCCAAGATCTAGGGTCTAATTCACCCCTCCACTTT. Protein sequence: CASSQDLGSNSPLHF.

The gene calls are TRBV28 and TRBJ1-1; D perhaps matches TRBD1 (5 bases). V lost 5 bases to trimming and J lost 3 bases, with 19 bases between them. Germline loops: CDR1 MDHEN, CDR2 SYDVKM. CDR3 size: 16 residues. The DNA of the CDR3 is TGTGCCAGCAGTCCCAACCGGTGGGGCAGGGACACTGAAGCTTTCTTT. Translating gives CASSPNRWGRDTEAFF.

The chain joins TRBV19 to TRBJ1-1, with a possible D match to TRBD1 (6 bases). Trimming shortened V by 3 bases and J by 0 bases, and 14 bases separated the two germline ends. CDR3 length: 16 amino acids. Per germline, CDR1 LNHDA and CDR2 SQIVND (reference sequence). The CDR3 protein is CASSISPGALNTEAFF. DNA of the CDR3: TGTGCCAGTAGTATTTCTCCAGGGGCCCTGAACACTGAAGCTTTCTTT.

This chain links TRBV4-1 with TRBJ2-2, with a tentative D call TRBD2 (5 bases). This CDR3 has 16 residues. Germline CDR1 and CDR2: MGHRA and YSYEKL. Trimming took off 0 bases at V and 6 bases at J, with 14 bases between the two ends. The CDR3 region is CASSQDFLEAAGELFF. The CDR3 DNA follows: TGCGCCAGCAGCCAAGATTTTCTGGAGGCCGCCGGGGAGCTGTTTTTT.

The CDR3 loop is CASSSNPLYEQYF. The CDR3 nucleotides read TGTGCCAGCAGTTCTAATCCTCTCTACGAGCAGTACTTC. The gene calls are TRBV7-2 and TRBJ2-7; D gene unclear. Germline values: CDR1 SGHTA, CDR2 FQGNSA. The CDR3 has 13 amino acids. V lost 6 bases and J 3 bases, leaving 12 bases between the germline ends. The variable domain in full, with the rest retrieved from reference TRBV7-2 and TRBJ2-7, is GAGVSQSPSNKVTEKGKDVELRCDPISGHTALYWYRQSLGQGLEFLIYFQGNSAPDKSGLPSDRFSAERTGGSVSTLTIQRTQQEDSAVYLCASSSNPLYEQYFGPGTRLTVT.

The CDR3 nucleotides read TGTGCCAGCAGCGCTGAAACAGTTAACTATGGCTACACCTTC. Translating gives CASSAETVNYGYTF. The chain uses TRBV5-4 and TRBJ1-2, with D unresolved. The CDR3 length is 14 residues. With 4 bases removed from V and 1 base from J, the gap between germline ends came to 11 bases. Germline CDR1 and CDR2: SGHNT and YYREEE (reference sequence). Complete variable domain (other parts from reference TRBV5-4 and TRBJ1-2): ETGVTQSPTHLIKTRGQQVTLRCSSQSGHNTVSWYQQALGQGPQFIFQYYREEENGRGNFPPRFSGLQFPNYSSELNVNALELDDSALYLCASSAETVNYGYTFGSGTRLTVV.

The chain joins TRBV7-8 to TRBJ1-5; D is uncertain. This CDR3 comprises 16 residues. From germline, CDR1 is SGHVS and CDR2 FQNEAQ. Trimming took 5 bases from V and 0 from J, leaving 14 bases between them. The DNA of the CDR3 is TGTGCCAGCAGCCCTAGGACTCTCTCTAGCAATCAGCCCCAGCATTTT. This encodes CASSPRTLSSNQPQHF.

DNA of the CDR3: TGTGCCAGCGGGTTCGACAGGCTGAGGGAGCAGTACTTC. Residues: CASGFDRLREQYF. The chain links TRBV2 to TRBJ2-7; the D gene is possibly TRBD1 (6 bases). V gave up 8 bases and J gave up 7 bases, with 18 bases separating them. CDR3 length: 13 residues. From germline, CDR1 is SNHLY and CDR2 FYNNEI.

The rearrangement links TRBV19 to TRBJ1-3; D not resolved. The CDR3 consists of 13 residues. The germline gives CDR1 LNHDA, CDR2 SQIVND (reference sequence). V was pared by 7 bases and J by 0 bases, with 7 bases between. The CDR3 DNA sequence: TGTGCCAGTACTCGGTCCTCTGGAAACACCATATATTTT. It specifies CASTRSSGNTIYF.

This chain links TRBV6-5 with TRBJ1-2; no clear D. Deletions cut 6 bases from V and 2 bases from J, with 16 bases between. The CDR3 is 15 amino acids. Germline V gives CDR1 MNHEY, CDR2 SVGAGI. CDR3 coding DNA: TGTGCCAGCAGACCCTCGTTAACAGCCAACTATGGCTACACCTTC. Its protein is CASRPSLTANYGYTF.

The J gene is TRBJ2-7, the V gene TRBV13; 10 positions match TRBD1. The ends lost 5 bases at V and 3 bases at J; junction bases unmatched: 4. Germline V gene lookup returns CDR1 PRHDT and CDR2 FYEKMQ (reference sequence). The CDR3 is 14 residues long. The CDR3, as DNA: TGTGCCAGCAGCACCGGACAGGGGGGCTACGAGCAGTACTTC. Residues: CASSTGQGGYEQYF.

In DNA form, the CDR3 reads TGTGCCAGCAGTGAATTGGTAGCTCGGTTTAACACAGATACGCAGTATTTT. This gives the protein CASSELVARFNTDTQYF. The chain combines TRBV6-1 with TRBJ2-3; D gene uncertain. The germline V and J ends were trimmed by 2 bases and 2 bases, with 17 bases remaining between them. The CDR3 is 17 residues long. From germline, CDR1 is MNHNS and CDR2 SASEGT.

The J gene is TRBJ1-1, the V gene TRBV6-2 or TRBV6-3, with 7 bases lining up with TRBD1. The CDR3 spans 14 residues. With 0 bases clipped from V and 4 bases from J, the junction kept 2 bases outside the gene matches. Germline assignment: CDR1 MNHEY and CDR2 SVGEGT. The CDR3 is CASSYSTGSTEAFF. CDR3 bases: TGTGCCAGCAGTTACTCGACAGGGAGCACTGAAGCTTTCTTT.

This rearrangement joins TRBV4-1 to TRBJ2-1; 8 bases line up with TRBD2. Looked up from germline, CDR1 is MGHRA and CDR2 is YSYEKL. V dropped 4 bases and J dropped 8; count of bases not matched to a gene: 10. CDR3 length: 15 residues. CDR3 DNA: TGCGCCAGCAGCCTCTCGGGACTAGAAGGCGATGAGCAGTTCTTC. Translating it yields CASSLSGLEGDEQFF.

The chain employs TRBV4-1 and TRBJ2-7, with TRBD1 matching over 9 bases. J was trimmed by 2 bases and V by 1 base; bases with no gene match: 3. This CDR3 contains 15 residues. Germline V CDR1 and CDR2: MGHRA, YSYEKL. For the CDR3, the DNA is TGCGCCAGCAGCCAAGTCAACAGGGGGCCCTACGAGCAGTACTTC. It specifies CASSQVNRGPYEQYF.

The chain uses TRBV30 and TRBJ2-7; D is uncertain. CDR1 is GTSNPN and CDR2 is SVGIG in the germline V gene (reference sequence). This CDR3 contains 13 residues. Trimming took 3 bases from V and 2 from J, leaving 11 bases between them. Written as DNA, the CDR3 is TGTGCCTGGAGCGCAGATAGGACCTACGAGCAGTACTTC. Amino acid sequence: CAWSADRTYEQYF.

The genes are TRBV7-2 and TRBJ2-3; D is unresolved. Germline CDR1 SGHTA, CDR2 FQGNSA. The CDR3 has 15 amino acids. V dropped 4 bases and J dropped 4 bases, with 15 bases sitting between them. This chain's CDR3 is CASSSQWGRPDTQYF. The DNA of the CDR3 is TGTGCCAGCAGCTCGCAGTGGGGTAGGCCAGATACGCAGTATTTT.

V is TRBV28 and J is TRBJ2-5, with no clear D. The CDR3 length is 11 residues. Germline loops: CDR1 MDHEN, CDR2 SYDVKM. V lost 3 bases to trimming and J lost 7 bases, with 6 bases between them. Here the CDR3 DNA reads TGTGCCAGCAGTTTCGGGCGGACCCAGTACTTC. Translation gives CASSFGRTQYF.

V is TRBV6-2 or TRBV6-3 and J is TRBJ2-3; 12 bases line up with TRBD2. This CDR3 contains 15 residues. Germline values: CDR1 MNHEY, CDR2 SVGEGT. The trim removed 4 bases at V and 4 bases at J, leaving 3 bases unmatched. The CDR3 protein is CASSSLAGGPDTQYF. The CDR3 DNA is TGTGCCAGCAGTTCTCTAGCGGGGGGGCCAGATACGCAGTATTTT.

V usage is TRBV28 and J usage is TRBJ1-1; possibly TRBD1 for D (5 bases). Trimming took off 10 bases at V and 10 bases at J, with 16 bases between the two ends. The CDR3 totals 11 residues. CDR1 is MDHEN and CDR2 is SYDVKM in the germline V gene. Here the CDR3 reads CATAVRGTAFF. CDR3 DNA: TGTGCCACCGCAGTAAGAGGGACAGCTTTCTTT.

The gene calls are TRBV18 and TRBJ2-5, with D unclear. CDR1 KGHSH and CDR2 LQKENI come from the germline V gene. The CDR3 has 14 amino acids. Trimming stripped 2 bases from V and 1 base from J, with 8 bases between. CDR3 nucleotide sequence: TGTGCCAGCTCACCAATGCTAGGCCAAGAGACCCAGTACTTC. It specifies CASSPMLGQETQYF.

This rearrangement joins TRBV5-1 to TRBJ1-5; possibly TRBD1 for D (5 bases). Trimming pared 3 bases from V and 8 bases from J, leaving 15 bases between. Germline assignment: CDR1 SGHRS and CDR2 YFSETQ. The CDR3 loop spans 14 amino acids. The CDR3 nucleotides read TGCGCCAGCAGCTCGGGCAGTGGAGGGGAGCCCCAGCATTTT. This sequence encodes CASSSGSGGEPQHF.

The J gene is TRBJ2-1, the V gene TRBV28; tentative D call: TRBD2 (7 bases). The CDR3 loop spans 17 amino acids. Germline V gives CDR1 MDHEN, CDR2 SYDVKM. The V end was cut by 3 bases, the J end by 8 bases, with 23 bases between. CDR3 sequence: CASSFRSGRGRLDEQFF. DNA for the CDR3: TGTGCCAGCAGTTTCAGGTCGGGGCGGGGGCGTTTGGATGAGCAGTTCTTC.